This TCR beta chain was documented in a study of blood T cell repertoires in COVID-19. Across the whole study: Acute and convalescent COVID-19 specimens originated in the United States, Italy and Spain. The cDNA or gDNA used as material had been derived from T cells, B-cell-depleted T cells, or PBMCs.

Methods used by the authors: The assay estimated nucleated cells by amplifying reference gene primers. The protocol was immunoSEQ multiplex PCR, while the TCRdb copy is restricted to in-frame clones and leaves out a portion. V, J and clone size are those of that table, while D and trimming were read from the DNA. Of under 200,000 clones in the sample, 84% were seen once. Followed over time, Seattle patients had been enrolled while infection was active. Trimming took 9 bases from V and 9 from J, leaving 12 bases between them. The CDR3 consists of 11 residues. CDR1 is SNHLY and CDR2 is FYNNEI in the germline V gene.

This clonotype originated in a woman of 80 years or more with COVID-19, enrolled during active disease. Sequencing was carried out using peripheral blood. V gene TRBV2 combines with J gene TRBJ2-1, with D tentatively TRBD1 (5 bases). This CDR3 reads CASRGYGEQFF. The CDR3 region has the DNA TGTGCCAGTAGGGGTTACGGTGAGCAGTTCTTC.